This is a list of T cell receptor beta chains from one sample in a study of regulatory T cells in long-lasting Graves disease. One entry per CDR3 protein, called by TCRdb with MiXCR from the multiplex PCR reads. The repertoire has approximately 540,000 distinct CDR3 sequences, approximately 12% of them found once; the top ten carry 8% to 10%. In addition, the sample was reused for a study of T cells in Graves' hyperthyroidism and ophthalmopathy.

The material sequenced was peripheral blood mononuclear cells (PBMCs), taken at new diagnosis, from a patient treated with antithyroid drugs. The receptors originated from a woman aged 25 to 39 with Graves disease. The conserved cysteine and the conserved F or W are not part of the CDR3 here.

V: TRBV28
J: TRBJ2-7
CDR3: ASSSLAGLSYEQY

V: TRBV30
J: TRBJ1-1
CDR3: AWSTGLLNTEAF

V: TRBV10-3
J: TRBJ1-1
CDR3: ATHTGNTEAF

V: TRBV7-3
J: TRBJ1-1
CDR3: ASTSQGAITEAF

V: TRBV19
J: TRBJ2-4
CDR3: ASSMRNFGTGGSKNIQY

V: TRBV11-2
J: TRBJ2-7
CDR3: ASTGLAGSAYEQY

V: TRBV12-3/TRBV12-4
J: TRBJ2-3
CDR3: ASSFGISTDTQY

V: TRBV28
J: TRBJ2-7
CDR3: ASRGVLAGGPLYEQY

V: TRBV12-3/TRBV12-4
J: NA
CDR3: ASSSSGTLRSRSYNDQF

V: TRBV14
J: TRBJ2-6
CDR3: ASSQDSGGVQVLSSGANVLT

V: TRBV11-1
J: TRBJ2-1
CDR3: ASSLAGTPRNEQF

V: TRBV3-1
J: TRBJ1-2
CDR3: ASSRQGNGYT

V: TRBV20-1
J: TRBJ2-5
CDR3: SARAGGGETQY

V: TRBV12-3/TRBV12-4
J: TRBJ2-1
CDR3: ASSRTGLAEF

V: TRBV5-1
J: TRBJ1-1
CDR3: ATKSGLNTEAF

V: TRBV4-2
J: TRBJ1-2
CDR3: ASSQGWTYGYT

V: TRBV29-1
J: TRBJ1-6
CDR3: SVVESRTNSPLH

V: TRBV5-1
J: TRBJ2-1
CDR3: ASSLGQVYNEQF

V: TRBV7-9
J: TRBJ1-2
CDR3: ASSPRPMGSGGNYGYT

V: TRBV5-1
J: TRBJ1-1
CDR3: ASSLAGSRNTEAF

V: TRBV7-9
J: TRBJ2-3
CDR3: ASGTGQIRDTQY

V: TRBV6-1
J: TRBJ2-7
CDR3: ASSRAVGEQY